The 17 T cell receptor beta chains given below trace back to one sample, sequenced in a study of T cell responses to AZD1222 COVID-19 vaccine. Sequencing was performed with immunoSEQ multiplex PCR; in TCRdb, only in-frame clones are kept and a portion is missing. The sample gives approximately 210,000 clones, around 94% of which show up once; 1.7% is in the top ten. Specimen: peripheral blood, collected 28 days after the second dose of the MenACWY control vaccine. These receptors were obtained from an adult who received the MenACWY meningococcal vaccine as a control.

This chain connects TRBV10-2 to TRBJ2-5; 8 nucleotides match TRBD2. CDR1 is WSHSY, CDR2 SAAADI, per germline. With V trimmed by 0 bases and J by 5 bases, 8 bases remained unmatched. This CDR3 spans 16 amino acids. CDR3 sequence reads: CASSESGQRGYETQYF. The CDR3 nucleotides are TGCGCCAGCAGTGAGTCGGGCCAGCGGGGGTATGAGACCCAGTACTTC.

The V and J genes are TRBV15 and TRBJ1-1; D possibly corresponds to TRBD1 (5 bases). CDR1 and CDR2 from the germline V gene are LNHNV and YYDKDF (reference sequence). The CDR3 has 16 amino acids. Trimming cost V 3 bases and J 3 bases, with 17 bases left between them. The CDR3 reads CATSSPGGGWDTEAFF. DNA of the CDR3: TGTGCCACCAGCAGCCCCGGGGGTGGTTGGGACACTGAAGCTTTCTTT.

The chain links TRBV2 to TRBJ1-1; TRBD1 matches at 9 bases. CDR3 length: 14 residues. The trim removed 2 bases at V and 5 bases at J, leaving 3 bases unmatched. Germline-derived CDR1 and CDR2 are SNHLY and FYNNEI. CDR3: CASSEPTGGTEAFF. CDR3 coding DNA: TGTGCCAGCAGTGAACCGACAGGGGGTACTGAAGCTTTCTTT.

The gene calls are TRBV6-5 and TRBJ1-2; 8 nucleotides agree with TRBD1. The CDR3 length is 14 residues. The ends lost 4 bases at V and 4 bases at J; junction bases unmatched: 5. Germline V lookup: CDR1 MNHEY, CDR2 SVGAGI. The CDR3 is CASSSDRAGYGYTF. For the CDR3, the DNA is TGTGCCAGCAGTTCGGACAGGGCGGGCTATGGCTACACCTTC.

This chain connects TRBV7-8 to TRBJ2-7; D gene uncertain. This CDR3 contains 15 residues. Trimming pared 6 bases from V and 0 bases from J, leaving 15 bases between. Germline V gene data show CDR1 as SGHVS and CDR2 as FQNEAQ. The DNA for the CDR3 is TGTGCCAGCAGGGTTGGACCCGCCCGCTCCTACGAGCAGTACTTC. It is translated as CASRVGPARSYEQYF. Full variable domain (remainder filled in from reference TRBV7-8 and TRBJ2-7): GAGVSQSPRYKVAKRGQDVALRCDPISGHVSLFWYQQALGQGPEFLTYFQNEAQLDKSGLPSDRFFAERPEGSVSTLKIQRTQQEDSAVYLCASRVGPARSYEQYFGPGTRLTVT.

This chain links TRBV27 with TRBJ1-6; D gene ambiguous. The V gene lost 2 bases and the J gene lost 7 bases, with 6 bases spanning the gap. The CDR3 has 13 amino acids. CDR1 and CDR2 from the germline V gene are MNHEY and SMNVEV (reference sequence). CDR3 DNA sequence: TGTGCCAGCAGTTTACTGGTAAATTCACCCCTCCACTTT. It yields the protein CASSLLVNSPLHF.

V is TRBV28 and J is TRBJ1-1; weak D call: TRBD1 (6 bases). This CDR3 is 12 amino acids long. CDR1 and CDR2 from the germline V gene are MDHEN and SYDVKM. The V end was cut by 10 bases, the J end by 6 bases, with 15 bases between. The CDR3 sequence: CATSGQIAEAFF. Written as DNA, the CDR3 is TGTGCCACCTCTGGACAGATCGCTGAAGCTTTCTTT.

This chain links TRBV3-1 (or the pseudogene TRBV3-2) with TRBJ2-7, with 8 nucleotides matching TRBD2. CDR3 length: 18 residues. The V segment lost 1 base and the J segment 0 bases; nucleotides outside the gene matches: 11. Germline-derived CDR1 and CDR2 are LGHDT and YNNKEL (reference sequence). CDR3 coding DNA: TGTGCCAGCAGCCAAGTCCCCCCCGCGGGGACTAGCTCCTACGAGCAGTACTTC. Residues: CASSQVPPAGTSSYEQYF.

The chain is built from TRBV10-3 and TRBJ2-7; 9 nucleotides agree with TRBD1. The CDR3 length is 15 residues. V shed 3 bases, J shed 5 bases, and the junction held 8 bases outside the gene matches. Germline lookup yields CDR1 ENHRY and CDR2 SYGVKD. The CDR3 coding sequence is TGTGCCATCAGTGACCCGGGGACAGGGATCAACGAGCAGTACTTC. This translates into CAISDPGTGINEQYF.

V is TRBV7-9 and J is TRBJ2-5, with D tentatively TRBD2 (6 bases). CDR3 length: 15 residues. V lost 5 bases, J lost 2 bases, and 15 bases lay in between. CDR1 is SEHNR and CDR2 is FQNEAQ in the germline V gene (reference sequence). The CDR3 DNA reads TGTGCCAGCAGCGTCGTGGAGGGCGCACAAGAGACCCAGTACTTC. Its translation is CASSVVEGAQETQYF.

The chain joins TRBV18 to TRBJ1-2, with TRBD1 matching over 8 bases. Germline V gene sequence: CDR1 KGHSH, CDR2 LQKENI. J gave up 3 bases and V 5 bases, and 11 bases lay outside the gene matches. This CDR3 region has 16 residues. The CDR3 DNA reads as TGTGCCAGCTCAACCAAAGCGGCAGGGGGCGACTATGGCTACACCTTC. This codes for CASSTKAAGGDYGYTF.

This clone was observed a single time. V and J are TRBV29-1 and TRBJ1-5; 7 bases match TRBD1. The CDR3 has 13 amino acids. Losses at the gene ends were 6 bases for V and 3 bases for J; bases not matched to a gene: 5. The germline gives CDR1 SQVTM, CDR2 ANQGSEA. The chain's CDR3 is CSVKQGNNQPQHF. The CDR3 DNA reads TGCAGCGTAAAACAGGGGAACAATCAGCCCCAGCATTTT.

This chain links TRBV5-8 with TRBJ1-2; 7 bases agree with TRBD1. The CDR3 is made up of 14 amino acids. V gave up 2 bases and J gave up 1 base; unmatched junction bases: 2. The germline CDR1 and CDR2 sequences are SGHTS and YDEGEE. Here the CDR3 reads CASSFGTDNYGYTF. The DNA for the CDR3 is TGTGCCAGCAGCTTCGGGACAGATAACTATGGCTACACCTTC. The full variable domain, with the rest looked up from reference TRBV5-8 and TRBJ1-2, is EAGVTQSPTHLIKTRGQQATLRCSPISGHTSVYWYQQALGLGLQFLLWYDEGEERNRGNFPPRFSGRQFPNYSSELNVNALELEDSALYLCASSFGTDNYGYTFGSGTRLTVV.

This clone was counted once. The rearrangement links TRBV4-2 to TRBJ2-6, with a possible D match to TRBD1 (7 bases). Trimming took off 2 bases at V and 2 bases at J, with 16 bases between the two ends. The CDR3 runs to 18 residues. From germline, CDR1 is LGHNA and CDR2 YNFKEQ. For the CDR3, the DNA is TGTGCCAGCAGCCAAAGACGGCAGGGGGAGGCTGGGGCCAACGTCCTGACTTTC. It specifies CASSQRRQGEAGANVLTF.

This rearrangement joins TRBV19 to TRBJ1-4, with D tentatively TRBD1 (5 bases). The germline V gene encodes CDR1 LNHDA and CDR2 SQIVND (reference sequence). Trimming left V 5 bases short and J 4 bases short, with 11 bases between. The CDR3 contains 14 residues. CDR3 nucleotides: TGTGCCAGTAGTGCCGGGACCCTTAATGAAAAACTGTTTTTT. Amino acids: CASSAGTLNEKLFF.

V is TRBV6-1 and J is TRBJ1-2, with D uncertain. Germline CDR1 MNHNS, CDR2 SASEGT. This CDR3 has 11 residues. V gave up 3 bases and J gave up 5 bases, with 4 bases separating them. The CDR3 nucleotides are TGTGCCAGCAGTGACAGTTATGGCTACACCTTC. This gives the protein CASSDSYGYTF.

The V and J genes are TRBV19 and TRBJ1-1, with D perhaps matching TRBD1 (5 bases). Trimming took off 3 bases at V and 3 bases at J, with 17 bases between the two ends. In germline, CDR1 is LNHDA, CDR2 SQIVND (reference sequence). This CDR3 is built from 16 residues. Here the CDR3 reads CASSIGPRGGDTEAFF. As DNA, the CDR3 is TGTGCCAGTAGTATCGGGCCGCGGGGAGGGGACACTGAAGCTTTCTTT.